This T cell receptor (beta chain) was observed in a study of T cells after yellow fever vaccination. Each CDR3 protein is one row after TCRdb ran MiXCR on the 5' RACE reads. The profile shows hundreds of thousands of distinct CDR3 sequences, under 15% of them singletons. Material: CD4+ T cells sorted from PBMCs, obtained 15 days after the yellow fever booster vaccination. This sequence originates from a man aged 18 to 30 who received the YFV17D yellow fever vaccine.

CDR3 sequence reads: CSVAGGSNQPQHF. The CDR3 DNA is TGCAGCGTTGCAGGGGGCAGCAATCAGCCCCAGCATTTT. The rearrangement links TRBV29-1 to TRBJ1-5, with 8 nucleotides matching TRBD1. The CDR3 runs 13 residues. Germline V gives CDR1 SQVTM, CDR2 ANQGSEA. Germline trimming cut 4 bases from V and 1 base from J; bases unmatched to any gene: 0. The full variable domain, its missing parts supplied by reference TRBV29-1 and TRBJ1-5, is SAVISQKPSRDICQRGTSLTIQCQVDSQVTMMFWYRQQPGQSLTLIATANQGSEATYESGFVIDKFPISRPNLTFSTLTVSNMSPEDSSIYLCSVAGGSNQPQHFGDGTRLSIL.